Below are 7 T cell receptor beta chains sequenced from a single sample in a study of OX40 agonist ivuxolimab in advanced cancers. Using immunoSEQ multiplex PCR, the repertoire was profiled, and TCRdb retains in-frame clones only, with some absent. The sample includes about 93,000 clones, roughly 94% of them seen just once. This specimen consisted of CD4+ or CD8+ T cells sorted from blood, obtained in a trial of the OX40 agonist ivuxolimab. The receptors here all came from an adult with an advanced solid tumor such as melanoma, head and neck, liver or kidney cancer.

The V call is TRBV19, the J call TRBJ1-2, with 8 bases that match TRBD1. V was pared by 5 bases and J by 1 base, with 6 bases of the junction left unmatched. CDR3 size: 15 residues. Germline V gene lookup returns CDR1 LNHDA and CDR2 SQIVND (reference sequence). CDR3 bases: TGTGCCAGTAGTGCGACAGGGGCCAATAACTATGGCTACACCTTC. Translated, it gives CASSATGANNYGYTF.

The rearrangement joins TRBV9 to TRBJ1-2; D is ambiguous. The V gene's germline CDR1 is SGDLS and CDR2 YYNGEE. The ends were cut back, 1 base at V and 7 bases at J, with 29 bases in the middle. The CDR3 extends over 19 amino acids. Here the CDR3 DNA reads TGTGCCAGCAGCGTAAGTCAGCACAAAGCTTCCGCGGAGTTGAGTGGCTACACCTTC. Protein product: CASSVSQHKASAELSGYTF.

The chain has TRBV29-1 and TRBJ2-1, with 11 bases that match TRBD2. Looked up from germline, CDR1 is SQVTM and CDR2 is ANQGSEA. The CDR3 runs 15 residues. The V segment lost 3 bases and the J segment 7 bases; nucleotides outside the gene matches: 8. The CDR3 loop reads CSVDYTSGSLNEQFF. Written as DNA, the CDR3 is TGCAGCGTTGACTACACTAGCGGGAGTTTAAATGAGCAGTTCTTC.

V gene TRBV5-8 combines with J gene TRBJ2-1, with TRBD2 matching 8 bases. The V segment lost 10 bases and the J segment 15 bases; nucleotides outside the gene matches: 6. The CDR3 has 9 residues. Germline CDR1 and CDR2: SGHTS and YDEGEE. Written as DNA, the CDR3 is TGTGCCTGTAGCGGGACTCCGTTCTTC. It codes for CACSGTPFF.

To note about this clone: At the DNA level, this CDR3 is encoded by other sequences in the same sample as well. The J gene is TRBJ2-7, the V gene TRBV27; D may be TRBD1 (6 bases). V lost 6 bases, J lost 2 bases, and 11 bases lay in between. The CDR3 consists of 13 residues. CDR1 is MNHEY, CDR2 SMNVEV, per germline (reference sequence). In DNA, the CDR3 is TGTGCCAGCAGCTTAGGACAGACCTACGAGCAGTACTTC. This gives the protein CASSLGQTYEQYF.

V gene TRBV5-4 combines with J gene TRBJ2-2, with D tentatively TRBD1 or TRBD2 (5 bases each). The V end lost 6 bases, the J end lost 9 bases, and 15 bases lay between the germline ends. This CDR3 contains 13 residues. Germline V gene data show CDR1 as SGHNT and CDR2 as YYREEE (reference sequence). CDR3 residues: CASTTDGDRELFF. The CDR3 DNA is TGTGCCAGCACCACTGACGGGGACCGGGAGCTGTTTTTT.

The J gene is TRBJ2-7, the V gene TRBV9, with D uncertain. This CDR3 spans 13 amino acids. CDR1 SGDLS and CDR2 YYNGEE come from the germline V gene. Trimming cost V 0 bases and J 3 bases, with 7 bases left between them. The CDR3 spells CASSVGSVYEQYF. CDR3 coding DNA: TGTGCCAGCAGCGTAGGGTCGGTCTACGAGCAGTACTTC. The variable domain in full, with the rest retrieved from reference TRBV9 and TRBJ2-7, is DSGVTQTPKHLITATGQRVTLRCSPRSGDLSVYWYQQSLDQGLQFLIQYYNGEERAKGNILERFSAQQFPDLHSELNLSSLELGDSALYFCASSVGSVYEQYFGPGTRLTVT.